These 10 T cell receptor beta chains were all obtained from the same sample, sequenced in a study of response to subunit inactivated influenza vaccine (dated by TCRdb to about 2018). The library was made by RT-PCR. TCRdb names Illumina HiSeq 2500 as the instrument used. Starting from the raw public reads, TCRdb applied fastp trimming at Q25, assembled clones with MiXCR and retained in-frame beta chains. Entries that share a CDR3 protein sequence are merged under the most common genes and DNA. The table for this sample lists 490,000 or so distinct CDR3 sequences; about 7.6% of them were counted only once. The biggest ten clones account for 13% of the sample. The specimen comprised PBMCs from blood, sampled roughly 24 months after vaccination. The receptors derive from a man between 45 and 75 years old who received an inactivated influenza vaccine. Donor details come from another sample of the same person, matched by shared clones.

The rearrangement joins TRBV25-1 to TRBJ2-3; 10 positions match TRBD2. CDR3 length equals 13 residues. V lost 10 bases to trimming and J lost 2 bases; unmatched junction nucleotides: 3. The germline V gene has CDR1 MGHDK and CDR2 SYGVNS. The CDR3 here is CATLAGPTDTQYF. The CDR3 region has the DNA TGTGCCACACTAGCGGGACCCACAGATACGCAGTATTTT.

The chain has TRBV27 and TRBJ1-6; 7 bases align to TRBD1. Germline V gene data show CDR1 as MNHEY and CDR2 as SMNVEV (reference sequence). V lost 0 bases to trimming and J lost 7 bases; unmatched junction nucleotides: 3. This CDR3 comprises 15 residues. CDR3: CASSLSGTANSPLHF. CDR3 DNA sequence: TGTGCCAGCAGTTTATCAGGGACAGCAAATTCACCCCTCCACTTT.

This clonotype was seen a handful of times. In DNA, the CDR3 is TGCAGTGCTAGAGACCAGCGGGACGGCGCAGATACGCAGTATTTT. Amino acids: CSARDQRDGADTQYF. The chain is built from TRBV20-1 and TRBJ2-3; 7 nucleotides agree with TRBD2. CDR1 and CDR2 (germline): DFQATT, SNEGSKA (reference sequence). The CDR3 extends over 15 amino acids. V lost 0 bases, J lost 4 bases, and 7 bases stayed unmatched.

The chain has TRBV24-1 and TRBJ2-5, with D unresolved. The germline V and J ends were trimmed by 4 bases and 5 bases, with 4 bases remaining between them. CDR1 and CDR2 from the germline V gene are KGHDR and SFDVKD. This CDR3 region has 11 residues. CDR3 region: CATSEGETQYF. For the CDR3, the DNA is TGTGCCACCAGTGAGGGGGAGACCCAGTACTTC.

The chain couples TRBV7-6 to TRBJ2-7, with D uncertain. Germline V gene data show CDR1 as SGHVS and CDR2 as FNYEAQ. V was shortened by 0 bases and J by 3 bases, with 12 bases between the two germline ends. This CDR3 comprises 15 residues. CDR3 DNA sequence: TGTGCCAGCAGCTTAGCGTGGGGTACGGGCTACGAGCAGTACTTC. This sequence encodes CASSLAWGTGYEQYF. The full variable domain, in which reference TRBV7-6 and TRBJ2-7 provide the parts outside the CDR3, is GAGVSQSPRYKVTKRGQDVALRCDPISGHVSLYWYRQALGQGPEFLTYFNYEAQQDKSGLPNDRFSAERPEGSISTLTIQRTEQRDSAMYRCASSLAWGTGYEQYFGPGTRLTVT.

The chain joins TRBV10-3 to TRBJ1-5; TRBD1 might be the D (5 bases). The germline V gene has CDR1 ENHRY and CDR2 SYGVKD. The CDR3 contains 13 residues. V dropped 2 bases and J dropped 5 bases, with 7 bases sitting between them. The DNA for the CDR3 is TGTGCCATCAGTGAGGGGGCTGATCAGCCCCAGCATTTT. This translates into CAISEGADQPQHF.

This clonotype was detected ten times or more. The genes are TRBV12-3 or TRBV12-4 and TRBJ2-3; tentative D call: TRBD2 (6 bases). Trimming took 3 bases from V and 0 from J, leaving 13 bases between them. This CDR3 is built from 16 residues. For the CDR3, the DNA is TGTGCCAGCAGTTTTATAGCCGGGACTAGCACAGATACGCAGTATTTT. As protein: CASSFIAGTSTDTQYF.

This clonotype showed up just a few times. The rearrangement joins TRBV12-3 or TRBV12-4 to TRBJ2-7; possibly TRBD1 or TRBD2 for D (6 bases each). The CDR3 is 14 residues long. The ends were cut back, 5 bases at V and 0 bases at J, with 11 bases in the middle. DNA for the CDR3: TGTGCCAGCAGTCCGGGGGACATCTCCTACGAGCAGTACTTC. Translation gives CASSPGDISYEQYF.

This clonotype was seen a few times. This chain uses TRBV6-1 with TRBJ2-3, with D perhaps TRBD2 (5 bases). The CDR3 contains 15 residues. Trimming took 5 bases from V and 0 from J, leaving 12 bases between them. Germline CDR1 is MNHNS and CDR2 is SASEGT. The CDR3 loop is CASSRADPSTDTQYF. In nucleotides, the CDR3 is TGTGCCAGCAGTCGAGCGGACCCTAGCACAGATACGCAGTATTTT.

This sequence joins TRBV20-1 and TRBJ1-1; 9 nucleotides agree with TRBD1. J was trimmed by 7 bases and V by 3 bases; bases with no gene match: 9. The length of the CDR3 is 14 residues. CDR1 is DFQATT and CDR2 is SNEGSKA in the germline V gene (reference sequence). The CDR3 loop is CSASPRTGVIEAFF. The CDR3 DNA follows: TGCAGTGCTAGTCCCAGGACAGGGGTTATTGAAGCTTTCTTT.